These T cell receptor beta chains were read from a single sample in a study of early T cells in non-severe SARS-CoV-2 infection. A single record per CDR3 protein comes from TCRdb applying MiXCR to the 5' RACE reads. Here the sample spans around 64,000 distinct CDR3 sequences, 10% to 15% being singletons. The sequenced sample was whole blood. The origin of the receptors is an adult who was a healthcare worker with PCR-confirmed SARS-CoV-2 infection or an uninfected control (not recorded which). Each CDR3 is given with its conserved first and last residue. A D gene is named only where the DNA matches it firmly. For some rows the clone size is stated as once, few or many, or as a class when expanded; others skip it.

D,size,J,V,DNA,CDR3
.,few,TRBJ2-1,TRBV7-9,TGTGCCAGCAGCCGGAGGCTAGCGTCCTACAATGAGCAGTTCTTC,CASSRRLASYNEQFF
.,few,TRBJ2-1,TRBV6-5,TGTGCCAGCAGTTACTCTGGGGGAAAGAGCTCCTACAATGAGCAGTTCTTC,CASSYSGGKSSYNEQFF
TRBD1,few,TRBJ1-6,TRBV27,TGTGCCAGCAGTCCGCGACAGGGGGTTTCACCCCTCCACTTT,CASSPRQGVSPLHF
.,.,TRBJ2-1,TRBV12-3/TRBV12-4,TGTGCCAGCAGTTTCCCCCGCACCCCTTCGGAGAATTACAATGAGCAGTTCTTC,CASSFPRTPSENYNEQFF
TRBD2,few,TRBJ2-7,TRBV7-6,TGTGCCAGCAGCTTAGCCAAAACGCAGCGGGAGCCCTACGAGCAGTACTTC,CASSLAKTQREPYEQYF
.,many,TRBJ1-1,TRBV24-1,TGTGCCACCAGTGATCCTTGGAACACTGAAGCTTTCTTT,CATSDPWNTEAFF
.,.,TRBJ2-5,TRBV11-1,TGTGCCAGCAGCTCACGAGCGTCCCCCTCACAAGAGACCCAGTACTTC,CASSSRASPSQETQYF
.,few,TRBJ2-1,TRBV10-2,TGCGCCAGCAGTGTCCCCCGACAGGTAACTGAGCAGTTCTTC,CASSVPRQVTEQFF
.,many,TRBJ1-1,TRBV7-3,TGTGCCAGCAGCTTAACGGGGCGCAACACTGAAGCTTTCTTT,CASSLTGRNTEAFF
TRBD1,few,TRBJ2-7,TRBV6-6,TGTGCCACCCGGGACAGCACCTCCTACGAGCAGTACTTC,CATRDSTSYEQYF
.,many,TRBJ1-2,TRBV25-1,TGTGCCAGCAGTGAATTAGGTCAGAACTATGGCTACACCTTC,CASSELGQNYGYTF
.,many,TRBJ1-2,TRBV18,TGTGCCAGCTCACCAAAAGGGGCGCAAAGCTATGGCTACACCTTC,CASSPKGAQSYGYTF
TRBD1,many,TRBJ1-6,TRBV20-1,TGCAGTGCTAGTACAGGGGCCAATTCACCCCTCCACTTT,CSASTGANSPLHF
TRBD1,many,TRBJ2-5,TRBV9,TGTGCCAGCAGCGGGACAGGGTGGGCCCAGTACTTC,CASSGTGWAQYF
.,many,TRBJ2-7,TRBV2,TGTGCCAGCCGTCTGGCTGGGACCTACGAGCAGTACTTC,CASRLAGTYEQYF
.,many,TRBJ2-2,TRBV7-3,TGTGCCAGCAGCTTGGGGGCCGGGGAGCTGTTTTTT,CASSLGAGELFF
.,many,TRBJ2-1,TRBV3-1,TGTGCCAGCAGCCAGATTTACGAGCAGTTCTTC,CASSQIYEQFF
TRBD1,many,TRBJ1-1,TRBV29-1,TGCAGCTACAGGACAGGGAACACTGAAGCTTTCTTT,CSYRTGNTEAFF
TRBD2,many,TRBJ2-1,TRBV7-9,TGTGCCAGCAGCCAAAGGGGAGCGGGGGTCTGGCAGTTCTTC,CASSQRGAGVWQFF
TRBD2,many,TRBJ2-1,TRBV7-2,TGTGCCAGCAGCTTAGTCGCACTAGCGGGAGGAGGAAGTGAGCAGTTCTTC,CASSLVALAGGGSEQFF
.,.,TRBJ2-2,TRBV27,TGTGCCAGCAGTTTCGACCTGCCTTTGTCAAACACCGGGGAGCTGTTTTTT,CASSFDLPLSNTGELFF
TRBD1,many,TRBJ2-3,TRBV12-3/TRBV12-4,TGTGCCAGCAGTTTAAACAGGGGGATAATGGGGACGCAGTATTTT,CASSLNRGIMGTQYF
.,few,TRBJ2-7,TRBV19,TGTGCCAGCCAAGACCAATCCTACGAGCAGTACTTC,CASQDQSYEQYF
TRBD2,few,TRBJ2-5,TRBV4-2,TGTGCCAGCAGCCAAGTTGGTACGGCTAGCGGGGGGCAAGAGACCCAGTACTTC,CASSQVGTASGGQETQYF
.,many,TRBJ2-7,TRBV10-2,TGCGCCAGCAGTGATAACGAGCAGTACTTC,CASSDNEQYF
.,.,TRBJ2-6,TRBV14,TGTGCCAGCAGCCAAGCAGGGTTTAGTTCTGGGGCCAACGTCCTGACTTTC,CASSQAGFSSGANVLTF
TRBD1,many,TRBJ2-2,TRBV7-2,TGTGCCAGCAGCTTAGACAGGGGCGGCGGGGAGCTGTTTTTT,CASSLDRGGGELFF
.,few,TRBJ2-7,TRBV7-2,TGTGCCAGCAGCCTTAACCTCGGGGCCGAGCAGTACTTC,CASSLNLGAEQYF
.,many,TRBJ1-5,TRBV6-1,TGTGGTGGGGGTAGCAATCAGCCCCAGCATTTT,CGGGSNQPQHF
.,few,TRBJ2-1,TRBV7-6,TGTGCCAGCAGCTTCCCCAGGTCAGGGGTGTCCTACAATGAGCAGTTCTTC,CASSFPRSGVSYNEQFF
.,many,TRBJ1-3,TRBV6-6,TGTGCCAGCAGTTACGCGGGGTTTCCAGGAAACACCATATATTTT,CASSYAGFPGNTIYF
.,few,TRBJ2-7,TRBV7-6,TGTGCCAGCAGCCCCCGATGGAGCTCCTACGAGCAGTACTTC,CASSPRWSSYEQYF
.,few,TRBJ1-3,TRBV5-1,TGCGCCAGCAGCTTGGATCAGGGCTCTGGAAACACCATATATTTT,CASSLDQGSGNTIYF
.,many,TRBJ1-5,TRBV18,TGTGCCAGCTCACCAGGGCCGTGGCCCCAGCATTTT,CASSPGPWPQHF
.,.,TRBJ1-6,TRBV2,TGTGCCAGCAGGGTCCAGGCTAGCCAAAGATCACCCCTCCACTTT,CASRVQASQRSPLHF
TRBD2,many,TRBJ2-7,TRBV11-2,TGTGCCAGCAGCCTAAGGCAAGCGGGGGGTGAAAGTTCCTACGAGCAGTACTTC,CASSLRQAGGESSYEQYF
.,few,TRBJ2-3,TRBV7-2,TGTGCCAGCAGCTTAATGTCAGGGGCATCCGTAAATACGCAGTATTTT,CASSLMSGASVNTQYF
.,many,TRBJ2-7,TRBV7-2,TGTGCCAGCAGCTTAGCCCTACGCTACTACGAGCAGTACTTC,CASSLALRYYEQYF
.,many,TRBJ2-5,TRBV6-1,TGTGCCAGCAGTGTAGGACAACGGTCAATGGAGACCCAGTACTTC,CASSVGQRSMETQYF
.,.,TRBJ2-7,TRBV7-6,TGTGCCAGCAGCTTGGACCCTCTGGGCGAGCAGTACTTC,CASSLDPLGEQYF
.,many,TRBJ2-5,TRBV19,TGTGCCAGTAGTTCCGCAGGGACGGCACAAGAGACCCAGTACTTC,CASSSAGTAQETQYF
.,many,TRBJ1-5,TRBV28,TGTGCCAGCAGTGCGGGACACAGCAATCAGCCCCAGCATTTT,CASSAGHSNQPQHF
.,.,TRBJ1-1,TRBV7-9,TGTGCCAGCAGCTTAGTCGGACAAGTTGAAGCTTTCTTT,CASSLVGQVEAFF